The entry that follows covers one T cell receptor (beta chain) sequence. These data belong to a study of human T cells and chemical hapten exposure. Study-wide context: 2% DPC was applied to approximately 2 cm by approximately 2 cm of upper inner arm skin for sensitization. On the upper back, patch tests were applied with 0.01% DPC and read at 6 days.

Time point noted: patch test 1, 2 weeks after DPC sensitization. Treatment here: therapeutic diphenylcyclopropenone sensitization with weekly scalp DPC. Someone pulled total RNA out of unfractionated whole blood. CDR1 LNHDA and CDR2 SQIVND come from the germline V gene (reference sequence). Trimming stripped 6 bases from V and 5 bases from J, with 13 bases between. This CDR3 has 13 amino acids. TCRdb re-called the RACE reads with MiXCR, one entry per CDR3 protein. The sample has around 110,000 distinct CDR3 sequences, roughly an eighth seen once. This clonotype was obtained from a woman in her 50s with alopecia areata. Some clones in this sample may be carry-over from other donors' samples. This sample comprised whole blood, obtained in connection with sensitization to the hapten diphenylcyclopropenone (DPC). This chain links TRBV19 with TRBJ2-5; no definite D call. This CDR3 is CASRDGAFETQYF. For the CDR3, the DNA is TGTGCCAGTAGGGACGGCGCTTTCGAGACCCAGTACTTC.